This T cell receptor beta chain was recorded in a study of blood T cell repertoires in COVID-19. Across the whole study: Samples of COVID-19 (acute and convalescent) were obtained from the United States, Italy and Spain. Sample material is recorded as cDNA or gDNA derived from T cells, B-cell-depleted T cells, or PBMCs.

Trimming cost V 6 bases and J 5 bases; bases outside gene matches: 10. This CDR3 is built from 16 residues. Germline V CDR1 and CDR2: MDHEN, SYDVKM. As handled by the study authors: The authors estimated nucleated cell counts from reference gene primer amplification. Sequencing was performed with immunoSEQ multiplex PCR; in TCRdb, only in-frame clones are kept and a portion is missing. The D gene and trimming were derived from the DNA, and the V and J assignments and clone size from that table. The table records some 280,000 clones, around four fifths of them present only once. Material: peripheral blood. This chain links TRBV28 with TRBJ2-2, with 9 nucleotides matching TRBD2. The TCR sequence derives from a woman in her fifties or sixties with active or convalescent COVID-19. The CDR3, as DNA: TGTGCCAGCAGGGAAGGCGGGAGGGCCTTTACCGGGGAGCTGTTTTTT. It specifies CASREGGRAFTGELFF.